A selection of T cell receptor beta chains follows, all from one sample in a study of sequential checkpoint blockade in melanoma. The repertoire was sequenced with immunoSEQ multiplex PCR; TCRdb's copy has only in-frame clones and lacks some. In the table there are about 32,000 clones, more than 70% of which are singletons. Sequencing used CD8+ T cells sorted from blood (inferred from file names), obtained from a patient given nivolumab and ipilimumab in sequence. The receptor set was obtained from a human donor with melanoma. CDR3s include the opening cysteine and the closing phenylalanine or tryptophan. The D gene is left open where the match is weak. The listing skips clone size in some rows; elsewhere it reads once, few, many or a size class.

TRBJ2-7 . TRBD1 TRBV9 TGTGCCAGCAGCCTGACAGGGGGCTGGTACGAGCAGTACTTC CASSLTGGWYEQYF
TRBJ2-7 . . TRBV7-6 TGTGCCAGCAGCTTAGCGTCGGGGGAGCTAGTCGAGCAGTACTTC CASSLASGELVEQYF
TRBJ2-1 . TRBD2 TRBV6-5 TGTGCCAGCAGAGTAGCGGGGTACCCCAATGAGCAGTTCTTC CASRVAGYPNEQFF
TRBJ1-1 . . TRBV5-1 TGCGCCAGCAGCTTGGCCCCGTACACTGAAGCTTTCTTT CASSLAPYTEAFF
TRBJ2-1 . . TRBV27 TGTGCCAGCAGTTTCGCAACTAGCACTGAGCAGTTCTTC CASSFATSTEQFF
TRBJ1-5 . . TRBV5-6 TGTGCCAGCAGCTTTCTCGGGGTAGGCAATCAGCCCCAGCATTTT CASSFLGVGNQPQHF
TRBJ2-3 . TRBD2 TRBV14 TGTGCCAGCAGCCAAGACCTCCTCACTAGCGCTAGCACAGATACGCAGTATTTT CASSQDLLTSASTDTQYF
TRBJ2-7 . . TRBV4-2 TGTGCCAGCAGCCAAGATCCCGCAGCGGCCTACTACGAGCAGTACTTC CASSQDPAAAYYEQYF
TRBJ2-7 . . TRBV19 TGTGCCAGTAGTATAGACAGGGAGGACGAGCAGTACTTC CASSIDREDEQYF
TRBJ1-2 . . TRBV5-6 TGTGCCAGCAGCATCGACAGTGGCCTCTATGGCTACACCTTC CASSIDSGLYGYTF
TRBJ1-5 once . TRBV19 TGTGCCAGTAGCTCGACAGTTATTAGCAATCAGCCCCAGCATTTT CASSSTVISNQPQHF
TRBJ2-7 few . TRBV28 TGTGCCAGCAGTCCTCCAGGGGTTTTCCCCTACGAGCAGTACTTC CASSPPGVFPYEQYF
TRBJ1-5 . . TRBV21-1 TGTGCCAGCAGCGCAGTCAGGGAAAGGAGCAATCAGCCCCAGCATTTT CASSAVRERSNQPQHF
TRBJ2-7 . TRBD1 TRBV28 TGTGCCAGCAGTTCGACGGGACAGTCCTACGAGCAGTACTTC CASSSTGQSYEQYF
TRBJ2-7 . . TRBV2 TGTGCCAGCAGTGAAGGAGTATACGAGCAGTACTTC CASSEGVYEQYF
TRBJ2-7 . . TRBV7-7 TGTGCCAGCAGCTACGGGGTGACCTACGAGCAGTACTTC CASSYGVTYEQYF
TRBJ2-7 many TRBD2 TRBV27 TGTGCCAGCAGTTTTTCGACTAGCGGATCCGAGCAGTACTTC CASSFSTSGSEQYF
TRBJ2-2 once . TRBV9 TGTGCCAGCCACGCCAAACCGGGAGAACCGGACACCGGGGAGCTGTTTTTT CASHAKPGEPDTGELFF
TRBJ1-3 . . TRBV23-1 TGCGCCAGCAGTCAGTCACAGGGTTCGGCAGGAAACACCATATATTTT CASSQSQGSAGNTIYF
TRBJ1-1 . TRBD1 TRBV5-6 TGTGCCAGCAGCTTGGGGGACAGGGCCCCTGAAGCTTTCTTT CASSLGDRAPEAFF
TRBJ1-2 . . TRBV10-3 TGTGCCACAATCGCCATAGGGGATGGCTACACCTTC CATIAIGDGYTF
TRBJ1-2 . . TRBV7-6 TGTGCCAGCAGCTTAGGCGGGCAGGGTCAGGGGCACACCGGCTACACCTTC CASSLGGQGQGHTGYTF
TRBJ2-3 . . TRBV6-5 TGTGCCAGCAGTCTCGCACAAAGCACAGATACGCAGTATTTT CASSLAQSTDTQYF
TRBJ2-7 . . TRBV6-1 TGTGCCAGCAGTGCACCAACCGGGACACCCTACGAGCAGTACTTC CASSAPTGTPYEQYF
TRBJ2-1 medium-sized TRBD1 TRBV10-1 TGCGCCAGCAATACCAGGACAGGGGGCTCGGGAAATGAGCAGTTCTTC CASNTRTGGSGNEQFF
TRBJ1-1 . . TRBV28 TGTGCCAGCAGTTTTATCGGGGGGAACACTGAAGCTTTCTTT CASSFIGGNTEAFF
TRBJ2-5 few TRBD2 TRBV6-1 TGTGCCAGCAGTGAACTAGCGGGAGGGCCAGAGACCCAGTACTTC CASSELAGGPETQYF
TRBJ2-1 . TRBD2 TRBV7-9 TGTGCCAGCAGCTCGACCTTAGCGGGATTAAGGGATGAGCAGTTCTTC CASSSTLAGLRDEQFF
TRBJ2-7 . . TRBV5-5 TGTGCCAGCAGCTTCTACTCCTACGAGCAGTACTTC CASSFYSYEQYF
TRBJ2-7 . . TRBV27 TGTGCCAGCAGTTTATCTGGGGCTTACTACGAGCAGTACTTC CASSLSGAYYEQYF
TRBJ2-7 once TRBD2 TRBV7-9 TGTGCCAGCAGCAACCCGGGAGGCTCCTACGAGCAGTACTTC CASSNPGGSYEQYF
TRBJ2-1 . TRBD1 TRBV5-6 TGTGCCAGCAGCGGGGTTGGGGCAGGGGGCCTTTACAATGAGCAGTTCTTC CASSGVGAGGLYNEQFF
TRBJ2-7 . TRBD2 TRBV2 TGTGCCAGCAGTGAAAGGTACCTAGCGGGAGCCTACGAGCAGTACTTC CASSERYLAGAYEQYF
TRBJ1-1 . . TRBV2 TGTGCCAGCGGCCCGGGGATGAACACTGAAGCTTTCTTT CASGPGMNTEAFF
TRBJ2-2 . TRBD1 TRBV19 TGTGCCAGTTCCCGGGACAGGGACACCGGGGAGCTGTTTTTT CASSRDRDTGELFF
TRBJ1-4 . . TRBV7-9 TGTGCCAGCATCCACAGGGAGAGAGATGAAAAACTGTTTTTT CASIHRERDEKLFF